The 28 T cell receptor beta chains below come from one sample, sequenced in a study of beta chain features in type 1 diabetes. Of the isolated RNA, all was reverse transcribed, and so the sequenced material was expressed TCRB transcripts. Using immunoSEQ multiplex PCR, the repertoire was profiled, and TCRdb retains in-frame clones only, with some absent. The data show about 620,000 clones, with around 16% seen just once and approximately 0.099% held by the top ten. The sample consisted of naive CD4+ T cells from blood. Receptors originate from a man between 18 and 35 years old in good health.

The chain recombines TRBV4-2 with TRBJ1-5; 8 nucleotides agree with TRBD1. The CDR3 runs to 16 residues. Germline CDR1 LGHNA, CDR2 YNFKEQ. V was clipped by 3 bases and J by 0 bases; unmatched bases: 4. The CDR3 DNA sequence: TGTGCCAGCAGCCACCCCGACAGGGGTAGCAATCAGCCCCAGCATTTT. Its protein product is CASSHPDRGSNQPQHF.

This clone was counted between two and nine times. V gene TRBV19 combines with J gene TRBJ1-5; D not certain. V lost 4 bases and J lost 2, with 9 bases in between. The CDR3 is 14 amino acids. Germline values: CDR1 LNHDA, CDR2 SQIVND (reference sequence). CDR3 region: CASSTAWGNQPQHF. CDR3 coding DNA: TGTGCCAGTAGTACGGCATGGGGCAATCAGCCCCAGCATTTT.

This clone has just a few counts. This rearrangement joins TRBV9 to TRBJ2-7; TRBD2 matches 8 bases. With V trimmed by 0 bases and J by 5 bases, 10 bases remained unmatched. Germline-derived CDR1 and CDR2 are SGDLS and YYNGEE. The CDR3 contains 16 residues. The CDR3 DNA reads as TGTGCCAGCAGCGTAGTAGCGGGGAGTACGGGGGACGAGCAGTACTTC. Translation gives CASSVVAGSTGDEQYF.

This clone was counted many times. The chain carries TRBV7-9 and TRBJ2-1; 13 bases fit TRBD2. V shed 10 bases and J 10 bases; nucleotides not matched to a gene: 7. The CDR3 extends over 13 amino acids. Germline CDR1 SEHNR, CDR2 FQNEAQ (reference sequence). The CDR3 region is CAMGLAGWYEQFF. In nucleotides, the CDR3 is TGTGCCATGGGACTAGCGGGATGGTACGAGCAGTTCTTC.

This chain uses TRBV7-3 with TRBJ2-7; D possibly corresponds to TRBD2 (5 bases). This CDR3 comprises 14 residues. Germline CDR1 reads SGHTA; CDR2 reads FQGTGA. V gave up 5 bases and J gave up 5 bases, with 16 bases separating them. The CDR3 loop reads CASSPQRALNEQYF. The CDR3 DNA reads as TGTGCCAGCAGCCCCCAGAGGGCGCTGAACGAGCAGTACTTC.

This chain uses TRBV7-2 with TRBJ1-2; tentative D call: TRBD1 (6 bases). The CDR3 is made up of 14 amino acids. Per germline, CDR1 SGHTA and CDR2 FQGNSA. The V and J ends lost 5 bases and 8 bases respectively, with 18 bases between them. The CDR3 sequence: CASSETWTAPGYTF. The CDR3 DNA reads as TGTGCCAGCAGCGAAACCTGGACAGCCCCCGGCTACACCTTC.

The genes are TRBV7-2 and TRBJ2-3, with 7 nucleotides matching TRBD2. The CDR3 has 15 residues. The V gene end was trimmed by 4 bases and the J gene end by 4 bases; junction bases not matched to a gene: 8. Germline V gene lookup returns CDR1 SGHTA and CDR2 FQGNSA. CDR3 amino acids: CASSSGLQPPDTQYF. CDR3 nucleotide sequence: TGTGCCAGCAGCTCGGGACTACAGCCCCCAGATACGCAGTATTTT.

The chain combines TRBV4-3 with TRBJ2-2; D remains unclear. This CDR3 spans 15 amino acids. Trimming took 1 base from V and 0 from J, leaving 6 bases between them. CDR1 and CDR2 (germline): LGHNA, YSLEER. The CDR3 DNA is TGCGCCAGCAGCCAAGGCGGCCCGAACACCGGGGAGCTGTTTTTT. Translating gives CASSQGGPNTGELFF.

Many counts were recorded for this clone. The V and J genes are TRBV7-2 and TRBJ2-5, with D perhaps TRBD2 (5 bases). Trimming left V 3 bases short and J 5 bases short, with 10 bases between. CDR1 is SGHTA and CDR2 is FQGNSA in the germline V gene. There are 13 residues in the CDR3. This CDR3 reads CASSLAGGETQYF. The DNA for the CDR3 is TGTGCCAGCAGCTTGGCTGGCGGGGAGACCCAGTACTTC.

This clone turned up a few times. V is TRBV4-3 and J is TRBJ2-1; TRBD1 agrees at 10 bases. The CDR3 runs to 17 residues. The V segment lost 4 bases and the J segment 8 bases; nucleotides outside the gene matches: 14. The V gene's germline CDR1 is LGHNA and CDR2 YSLEER. CDR3 bases: TGCGCCAGCAGCCGCAACCGGGACAGGGGAGGGTCCGATGAGCAGTTCTTC. Translation gives CASSRNRDRGGSDEQFF.

The chain employs TRBV7-9 and TRBJ2-3, with TRBD2 matching over 11 bases. The CDR3 covers 15 residues. V was clipped by 5 bases and J by 5 bases; unmatched bases: 6. CDR1 and CDR2 (germline): SEHNR, FQNEAQ (reference sequence). This CDR3 reads CASSHLAGGGDTQYF. The CDR3 DNA reads as TGTGCCAGCAGCCATCTAGCGGGGGGCGGAGATACGCAGTATTTT.

The V call is TRBV5-4, the J call TRBJ2-5, with 8 bases fitting TRBD2. The DNA end lines up better with TRBJ2-7; the J call may be wrong. CDR1 is SGHNT, CDR2 YYREEE, per germline (reference sequence). The CDR3 runs 14 residues. The CDR3 DNA follows: TGTGCCAGCAGCGCGAGCGGGAGCTCCTACGAGCAGTACTTC. Amino acids: CASSASGSSYEQYF.

The gene calls are TRBV7-2 and TRBJ2-7; D perhaps matches TRBD2 (7 bases). This CDR3 contains 14 residues. Trimming took 7 bases from V and 0 from J, leaving 13 bases between them. Germline CDR1 is SGHTA and CDR2 is FQGNSA. DNA of the CDR3: TGTGCCAGCATTAGGGGGGGCGCCTCCTACGAGCAGTACTTC. It encodes CASIRGGASYEQYF.

The chain links TRBV9 to TRBJ2-4, with 8 bases aligning to TRBD1. This CDR3 comprises 16 residues. Looked up from germline, CDR1 is SGDLS and CDR2 is YYNGEE. V trimming: 3 bases; J trimming: 2 bases; junction bases outside the gene matches: 7. The CDR3 nucleotides are TGTGCCAGCAGCGGGCAGGGGGCGCGAACCAAAAACATTCAGTACTTC. Residues: CASSGQGARTKNIQYF.

The chain is built from TRBV27 and TRBJ1-2, with TRBD1 matching 7 bases. V lost 5 bases to trimming and J lost 4 bases; unmatched junction nucleotides: 7. Looked up from germline, CDR1 is MNHEY and CDR2 is SMNVEV (reference sequence). The CDR3 consists of 14 residues. CDR3 sequence: CASSPLGDSYGYTF. CDR3 bases: TGTGCCAGCAGTCCATTAGGGGACAGCTATGGCTACACCTTC.

The rearrangement uses TRBV28 and TRBJ2-1, with D perhaps TRBD2 (6 bases). CDR3 length equals 14 residues. V was cut by 5 bases and J by 7 bases, with 15 bases left in between. CDR1 is MDHEN and CDR2 is SYDVKM in the germline V gene. CDR3 in amino acids: CASSPRDFGNEQFF. In DNA, the CDR3 is TGTGCCAGCAGTCCCCGGGACTTCGGAAATGAGCAGTTCTTC.

The chain recombines TRBV5-1 with TRBJ1-2, with 7 bases matching TRBD1. The CDR3 has 14 amino acids. J gave up 4 bases and V 0 bases, and 3 bases lay outside the gene matches. Germline V gene data show CDR1 as SGHRS and CDR2 as YFSETQ. Written as DNA, the CDR3 is TGCGCCAGCAGCTTGGGACAGGGCGGCTATGGCTACACCTTC. This encodes CASSLGQGGYGYTF.

The V call is TRBV7-9, the J call TRBJ2-5; 11 positions match TRBD2. Germline V gene sequence: CDR1 SEHNR, CDR2 FQNEAQ (reference sequence). After removal of 6 bases from V and 2 bases from J, the junction contained 5 bases not matched to a gene. CDR3 length equals 15 residues. CDR3: CASRRLAGLQETQYF. The CDR3 nucleotides are TGTGCCAGCAGAAGACTAGCGGGGCTTCAAGAGACCCAGTACTTC.

The V gene is TRBV28, the J gene TRBJ2-5, with TRBD2 matching 7 bases. Germline V lookup: CDR1 MDHEN, CDR2 SYDVKM. CDR3 size: 12 residues. The ends lost 8 bases at V and 3 bases at J; junction bases unmatched: 3. This chain's CDR3 is CASGTIKETQYF. CDR3 DNA: TGTGCCAGCGGGACTATCAAAGAGACCCAGTACTTC.

This clone showed up just a few times. This rearrangement joins TRBV14 to TRBJ2-1; no reliable D call. There are 17 residues in the CDR3. V was pared by 1 base and J by 0 bases, with 13 bases between. CDR1 is SGHDN and CDR2 is FVKESK in the germline V gene. CDR3: CASSQVGGLSSYNEQFF. The CDR3 coding sequence is TGTGCCAGCAGCCAAGTCGGCGGTTTGAGCTCCTACAATGAGCAGTTCTTC.

V is TRBV27 and J is TRBJ2-1, with 7 bases aligning to TRBD1. Losses at the gene ends were 3 bases for V and 8 bases for J; bases not matched to a gene: 7. The germline V gene encodes CDR1 MNHEY and CDR2 SMNVEV (reference sequence). This CDR3 spans 14 amino acids. CDR3 protein: CASSFTRQGYEQFF. As DNA, the CDR3 is TGTGCCAGCAGTTTCACCAGACAGGGCTATGAGCAGTTCTTC.

V usage is TRBV6-5 and J usage is TRBJ2-6; D is unresolved. The CDR3 sequence is 15 residues long. The germline gives CDR1 MNHEY, CDR2 SVGAGI. Trimming shortened V by 7 bases and J by 2 bases, and 12 bases separated the two germline ends. CDR3 protein: CASTAIGTGANVLTF. The CDR3 nucleotides read TGTGCCAGCACCGCGATAGGAACTGGGGCCAACGTCCTGACTTTC.

CDR3 bases: TGTGCCAGCAGTTACTCGGAGACAGGGGTGGGAGAGACCCAGTACTTC. Protein: CASSYSETGVGETQYF. The V and J genes are TRBV6-5 and TRBJ2-5; 8 bases align to TRBD1. The CDR3 contains 16 residues. J was trimmed by 4 bases and V by 0 bases; bases with no gene match: 7. Germline V CDR1 and CDR2: MNHEY, SVGAGI.

This clone was seen a few times. This chain uses TRBV30 with TRBJ2-3; TRBD2 is a possible D gene (5 bases). The CDR3 has 15 amino acids. Germline V CDR1 and CDR2: GTSNPN, SVGIG (reference sequence). V was cut by 0 bases and J by 5 bases, with 15 bases left in between. Here the CDR3 DNA reads TGTGCCTGGAGTGTCCGCAGAGGACGGGGAGATACGCAGTATTTT. It encodes CAWSVRRGRGDTQYF. Variable domain in full (rest from reference TRBV30 and TRBJ2-3): SQTIHQWPATLVQPVGSPLSLECTVEGTSNPNLYWYRQAAGRGLQLLFYSVGIGQISSEVPQNLSASRPQDRQFILSSKKLLLSDSGFYLCAWSVRRGRGDTQYFGPGTRLTVL.

The sample holds a few counts of this clone. V usage is TRBV29-1 and J usage is TRBJ2-7; 12 nucleotides align to TRBD1. Per germline, CDR1 SQVTM and CDR2 ANQGSEA. This CDR3 comprises 13 residues. V shed 7 bases and J 4 bases; nucleotides not matched to a gene: 5. In DNA form, the CDR3 reads TGCAGCGCTGGGACAGGGGGCTATTACGAGCAGTACTTC. This gives the protein CSAGTGGYYEQYF.

This chain uses TRBV4-3 with TRBJ2-7, with 9 bases that match TRBD1. This CDR3 is built from 15 residues. Looked up from germline, CDR1 is LGHNA and CDR2 is YSLEER. The junction had 3 bases not matched to a gene; V was cut back by 1 base and J by 2 bases. The CDR3: CASSQGGTGTYEQYF. Here the CDR3 DNA reads TGCGCCAGCAGCCAAGGTGGGACAGGGACCTACGAGCAGTACTTC.

This clone has more than one count but fewer than ten. The J gene is TRBJ2-7, the V gene TRBV25-1, with TRBD1 identical over 7 bases. Losses at the gene ends were 9 bases for V and 4 bases for J; bases not matched to a gene: 12. Germline V gene lookup returns CDR1 MGHDK and CDR2 SYGVNS. The CDR3 contains 14 residues. The CDR3 DNA follows: TGTGCCAGTACGGGACAGCCGGGGTCTTACGAGCAGTACTTC. This codes for CASTGQPGSYEQYF.

The gene calls are TRBV4-1 and TRBJ2-7, with 8 positions matching TRBD1. Germline values: CDR1 MGHRA, CDR2 YSYEKL. The CDR3 totals 18 residues. V shed 2 bases, J shed 9 bases, and the junction held 21 bases outside the gene matches. The CDR3 sequence: CASSQSTDRGDIAYRQYF. DNA of the CDR3: TGCGCCAGCAGCCAATCCACTGACAGGGGCGATATCGCCTACCGGCAGTACTTC.